Presented here are 13 T cell receptor beta chains from one specimen sequenced in a study of post-analysis software for immune sequencing data. Overall study results and limits: Compared with controls, patients had more of 4 to 6 TRBV segments, including TRBV5-6, TRBV5-1 and TRBV20-1.

These receptors' targets are unknown. Unique molecular identifiers tagged the TCR beta cDNA libraries. TCRdb passed the PCR reads through MiXCR, listing each CDR3 protein once. The sample lists 150,000 to 200,000 distinct CDR3 sequences, about 29% occurring once. Sequencing was performed on blood. These receptors all come from a girl between 5 and 17 years old with multiple sclerosis.

This clonotype appeared many times. This chain joins TRBV9 and TRBJ2-3; D is undetermined. This CDR3 spans 14 amino acids. The germline CDR1 and CDR2 sequences are SGDLS and YYNGEE. Trimming left V 0 bases short and J 1 base short, with 6 bases between. The CDR3 sequence: CASSVGQGTDTQYF. In nucleotides, the CDR3 is TGTGCCAGCAGCGTAGGGCAGGGCACAGATACGCAGTATTTT.

This chain links TRBV5-1 with TRBJ1-1, with D uncertain. The CDR3 sequence is 15 residues long. Germline CDR1 SGHRS, CDR2 YFSETQ. Trimming pared 0 bases from V and 3 bases from J, leaving 12 bases between. The CDR3: CASSLGRLEDTEAFF. As DNA, the CDR3 is TGCGCCAGCAGCTTGGGGAGGCTAGAGGACACTGAAGCTTTCTTT.

The rearrangement links TRBV7-2 to TRBJ1-2; D is ambiguous. The length of the CDR3 is 13 residues. Trimming pared 1 base from V and 3 bases from J, leaving 6 bases between. Germline loops: CDR1 SGHTA, CDR2 FQGNSA. The CDR3, as DNA: TGTGCCAGCAGCTTAGACACTCACTATGGCTACACCTTC. Amino acid sequence: CASSLDTHYGYTF.

Of note for this clonotype: At one of its ends the junction is not consistent with the germline gene, which may arise from a read error. This rearrangement joins TRBV12-3 or TRBV12-4 to TRBJ2-3, with a tentative D call TRBD2 (7 bases). This CDR3 is 17 amino acids long. CDR3 amino acids: CASSLLGGGRNTDAQYF. DNA of the CDR3: TGTGCCAGCAGTTTATTGGGGGGGGGGCGGAACACAGATGCGCAGTATTTT.

This clonotype has a handful of counts. The rearrangement links TRBV7-8 to TRBJ2-3, with D possibly being TRBD2 (7 bases). V was clipped by 1 base and J by 3 bases, with 14 bases between them. The CDR3 consists of 16 residues. The germline gives CDR1 SGHVS, CDR2 FQNEAQ. This CDR3 is CASSLEGGERTDTQYF. In DNA, the CDR3 is TGTGCCAGCAGCTTAGAGGGGGGGGAGCGAACAGATACGCAGTATTTT.

The CDR3 nucleotides read TGTGCCAGCAGCTCGCTCGTCAGGATTACTGAAGCTTTCTTT. Protein product: CASSSLVRITEAFF. The chain joins TRBV5-6 to TRBJ1-1; D call uncertain. Germline assignment: CDR1 SGHDT and CDR2 YYEEEE. The CDR3 runs to 14 residues. V was shortened by 3 bases and J by 5 bases, with 14 bases between the two germline ends.

A note on this clonotype: This sequence may be a read error, since a much larger clone differs from it by one base. The genes are TRBV25-1 and TRBJ1-6, with D possibly TRBD1 on 5 matching bases. The CDR3 length is 14 residues. V was clipped by 6 bases and J by 9 bases, with 15 bases between them. Per germline, CDR1 MGHDK and CDR2 SYGVNS. CDR3 bases: TGTGCCAGCAGGGAAGGCAGGGACCGTTCACCCCTCCACTTT. It codes for CASREGRDRSPLHF.

For this clonotype: A much larger clone sits a single nucleotide away, making a read error possible. The rearrangement uses TRBV6-6 and TRBJ2-1; D is possibly TRBD1 or TRBD2 (7 bases each). Deletions cut 7 bases from V and 7 bases from J, with 11 bases between. This CDR3 contains 12 residues. The V gene's germline CDR1 is MNHNY and CDR2 SVGAGI (reference sequence). The CDR3 here is CASTRGGNEQFF. CDR3 sequence (DNA): TGTGCCAGCACCAGGGGGGGAAATGAGCAGTTCTTC.

In regard to this clonotype: A much bigger clone sits one base away, suggesting this may be a read error. The chain is built from TRBV5-1 and TRBJ2-7, with D maybe TRBD1 (6 bases). The V gene lost 10 bases and the J gene lost 4 bases, with 21 bases spanning the gap. The CDR3 runs to 14 residues. Germline lookup yields CDR1 SGHRS and CDR2 YFSETQ. CDR3 loop: CAGAQGWGEYEQYF. In DNA form, the CDR3 reads TGCGCCGGCGCACAGGGTTGGGGAGAATACGAGCAGTACTTC. Together with reference TRBV5-1 and TRBJ2-7, the CDR3 gives the full variable domain: KAGVTQTPRYLIKTRGQQVTLSCSPISGHRSVSWYQQTPGQGLQFLFEYFSETQRNKGNFPGRFSGRQFSNSRSEMNVSTLELGDSALYLCAGAQGWGEYEQYFGPGTRLTVT.

This clonotype was observed many times. The rearrangement links TRBV7-2 to TRBJ1-2; D may be TRBD1 (5 bases). CDR1 and CDR2 (germline): SGHTA, FQGNSA. The CDR3 sequence is 15 residues long. Trimming stripped 6 bases from V and 0 bases from J, with 14 bases between. The CDR3 DNA reads TGTGCCAGCAGGGCGACAGATGGGGCTAACTATGGCTACACCTTC. Translating it yields CASRATDGANYGYTF.

This clonotype was counted only a few times. V is TRBV30 and J is TRBJ2-5; 11 bases line up with TRBD2. The ends lost 4 bases at V and 5 bases at J; junction bases unmatched: 12. Per germline, CDR1 GTSNPN and CDR2 SVGIG (reference sequence). CDR3 size: 16 residues. CDR3 nucleotide sequence: TGTGCCTGGAAGCTAGCGGGAGGAGATTGGACGGAGACCCAGTACTTC. Protein: CAWKLAGGDWTETQYF.

This clonotype was seen at least ten times. The chain combines TRBV4-1 with TRBJ2-1; TRBD1 aligns across 11 bases. CDR1 and CDR2 from the germline V gene are MGHRA and YSYEKL. Germline trimming cut 4 bases from V and 9 bases from J; bases unmatched to any gene: 11. The CDR3 spans 16 residues. CDR3 loop: CASSPYPGQGATEQFF. In DNA, the CDR3 is TGCGCCAGCAGCCCCTACCCCGGACAGGGGGCTACTGAGCAGTTCTTC.

As to this clonotype: A junction end diverges from the germline sequence, so it may reflect a read error. This chain connects TRBV4-2 to TRBJ2-3; no clear D gene. Germline V gene sequence: CDR1 LGHNA, CDR2 YNFKEQ. This CDR3 has 11 residues. CDR3: CASNQSDTQYF. Here the CDR3 DNA reads TGTGCCAGCAACCAATCAGATACGCAGTATTTT.